These 24 T cell receptor beta chains were all obtained from the same sample, sequenced in a study of regulatory T cells in long-lasting Graves disease. Assembly of TCR beta libraries relied on iRepertoire HTBI primers together with Arm-PCR of CDR3 regions. TCRdb re-called the multiplex PCR reads through MiXCR, storing one row per CDR3 protein. The profile shows about 420,000 distinct CDR3 sequences, less than 20% of them singletons. Stated time point: newly diagnosed GD, antithyroid drugs for less than 3 months. From RNA extracted from PBMCs, the TCR library was made. These data also featured in a second study, about T cells in Graves' hyperthyroidism and ophthalmopathy.

The starting material was peripheral blood mononuclear cells (PBMCs), obtained at new diagnosis, from a patient treated with antithyroid drugs. The receptors were sampled from a woman under 30 with Graves disease.

This clonotype was detected ten times or more. The rearrangement uses TRBV13 and TRBJ2-2; no clear D gene. Trimming shortened V by 6 bases and J by 0 bases, and 8 bases separated the two germline ends. This CDR3 is built from 14 residues. Germline CDR1 and CDR2: PRHDT and FYEKMQ (reference sequence). The CDR3 loop is CASSRTANTGELFF. CDR3 nucleotide sequence: TGTGCCAGCAGTAGGACCGCGAACACCGGGGAGCTGTTTTTT. The whole variable domain, remainder taken from reference TRBV13 and TRBJ2-2, is AAGVIQSPRHLIKEKRETATLKCYPIPRHDTVYWYQQGPGQDPQFLISFYEKMQSDKGSIPDRFSAQQFSDYHSELNMSSLELGDSALYFCASSRTANTGELFFGEGSRLTVL.

This clonotype was recorded at least ten times. The chain employs TRBV20-1 and TRBJ2-3; D gene unclear. The CDR3 has 15 residues. Germline CDR1 is DFQATT and CDR2 is SNEGSKA (reference sequence). The V end lost 2 bases, the J end lost 2 bases, and 14 bases lay between the germline ends. CDR3 protein: CSARSFVETTDTQYF. As DNA, the CDR3 is TGCAGTGCTAGAAGCTTCGTGGAGACCACAGATACGCAGTATTTT.

This clonotype was found many times. The chain uses TRBV7-2 and TRBJ2-2; TRBD2 aligns across 7 bases. This CDR3 is 15 amino acids long. CDR1 is SGHTA and CDR2 is FQGNSA in the germline V gene. Germline trimming cut 4 bases from V and 0 bases from J; bases unmatched to any gene: 2. The CDR3 DNA follows: TGTGCCAGCAGCTGGGACTACCCGAACACCGGGGAGCTGTTTTTT. Translation: CASSWDYPNTGELFF.

The chain is built from TRBV6-1 and TRBJ2-7; TRBD2 aligns across 10 bases. Germline V lookup: CDR1 MNHNS, CDR2 SASEGT. V was clipped by 6 bases and J by 2 bases; unmatched bases: 7. The CDR3 covers 15 residues. The CDR3 reads CASSFPLAGAYEQYF. The DNA for the CDR3 is TGTGCCAGCAGCTTCCCCCTAGCGGGAGCCTACGAGCAGTACTTC.

This clonotype came up many times. The rearrangement links TRBV27 to TRBJ2-1; 7 bases agree with TRBD2. Germline V gene lookup returns CDR1 MNHEY and CDR2 SMNVEV (reference sequence). J was trimmed by 5 bases and V by 0 bases; bases with no gene match: 4. The CDR3 covers 15 residues. The DNA for the CDR3 is TGTGCCAGCAGTTTATCTGGCGGGAGCCACAATGAGCAGTTCTTC. Residues: CASSLSGGSHNEQFF.

This clonotype was detected many times. The J gene is TRBJ2-1, the V gene TRBV6-2 or TRBV6-3; 11 nucleotides agree with TRBD2. V shed 4 bases and J 6 bases; nucleotides not matched to a gene: 8. The length of the CDR3 is 16 residues. CDR1 and CDR2 from the germline V gene are MNHEY and SVGEGT. For the CDR3, the DNA is TGTGCCAGCAGTTCCCAACTAGCGGGAGTAGCCAATGAGCAGTTCTTC. Protein: CASSSQLAGVANEQFF.

V gene TRBV20-1 combines with J gene TRBJ2-1; no clear D gene. This CDR3 region has 15 residues. CDR1 and CDR2 (germline): DFQATT, SNEGSKA (reference sequence). V dropped 2 bases and J dropped 3 bases, with 14 bases sitting between them. The CDR3 spells CSARPGGFLYNEQFF. The CDR3 bases are TGCAGTGCTAGACCAGGCGGCTTCCTCTACAATGAGCAGTTCTTC.

This clonotype was observed many times. This sequence joins TRBV5-1 and TRBJ1-1, with D uncertain. This CDR3 has 18 amino acids. Trimming shortened V by 2 bases and J by 0 bases, and 20 bases separated the two germline ends. Germline CDR1 SGHRS, CDR2 YFSETQ. The CDR3 bases are TGCGCCAGCAGCTTAAATGCCAGGACGCCGTCCTTGAACACTGAAGCTTTCTTT. Residues: CASSLNARTPSLNTEAFF.

This clonotype has ten or more counts. The chain couples TRBV3-1 to TRBJ2-1; D gene unclear. Trimming took 1 base from V and 12 from J, leaving 13 bases between them. The CDR3 runs 13 residues. CDR1 is LGHDT, CDR2 YNNKEL, per germline (reference sequence). CDR3 coding DNA: TGTGCCAGCAGCCAAGGTCTCCGATCCGGGCAGTTCTTC. It encodes CASSQGLRSGQFF.

This clonotype showed up many times. V usage is TRBV6-2 or TRBV6-3 and J usage is TRBJ2-3, with 7 bases that match TRBD2. Trimming cost V 2 bases and J 3 bases; bases outside gene matches: 11. The CDR3 sequence is 17 residues long. Germline lookup yields CDR1 MNHEY and CDR2 SVGEGT. The DNA of the CDR3 is TGTGCCAGCAGTTACGACCCCCGCGGGAGTGGGACAGATACGCAGTATTTT. The encoded protein is CASSYDPRGSGTDTQYF.

This clonotype was seen a few times. The chain couples TRBV30 to TRBJ2-2, with 11 positions matching TRBD2. The CDR3 spans 17 residues. Germline loops: CDR1 GTSNPN, CDR2 SVGIG (reference sequence). The J segment lost 6 bases and the V segment lost 4 bases, leaving 13 bases of the junction unmatched. The chain's CDR3 is CAWMGISGRALAGELFF. CDR3 coding DNA: TGTGCCTGGATGGGAATTAGCGGGAGGGCCTTGGCCGGGGAGCTGTTTTTT.

The genes are TRBV29-1 and TRBJ1-3; 7 bases match TRBD1. This CDR3 is 13 amino acids long. CDR1 SQVTM and CDR2 ANQGSEA come from the germline V gene. The V gene end was trimmed by 7 bases and the J gene end by 4 bases; junction bases not matched to a gene: 7. The CDR3 is CSALGQIGNTIYF. The CDR3 DNA follows: TGCAGCGCCCTGGGACAGATAGGAAACACCATATATTTT.

This clonotype appeared a few times. The chain recombines TRBV20-1 with TRBJ2-7; the D gene is possibly TRBD2 (5 bases). The germline gives CDR1 DFQATT, CDR2 SNEGSKA (reference sequence). This CDR3 contains 16 residues. The V end lost 3 bases, the J end lost 0 bases, and 18 bases lay between the germline ends. CDR3 sequence: CSASGLAGDFSYEQYF. In DNA, the CDR3 is TGCAGTGCTAGTGGGTTAGCCGGGGATTTCTCCTACGAGCAGTACTTC.

This clonotype was observed a handful of times. The chain combines TRBV12-3 or TRBV12-4 with TRBJ1-6; TRBD1 aligns across 8 bases. The CDR3 totals 14 residues. With V trimmed by 2 bases and J by 10 bases, 4 bases remained unmatched. The CDR3 DNA is TGTGCCAGCAGTTTAACCAGGGGGCGATCACCCCTCCACTTT. This translates into CASSLTRGRSPLHF.

This chain uses TRBV12-3 or TRBV12-4 with TRBJ2-1; D might be TRBD1 (5 bases). The length of the CDR3 is 11 residues. V lost 6 bases and J lost 8, with 8 bases in between. This CDR3 reads CASSRVHEQFF. The CDR3, as DNA: TGTGCCAGCAGCAGGGTCCATGAGCAGTTCTTC.

This clonotype was observed a few times. The chain carries TRBV20-1 and TRBJ2-2; the match to TRBD2 covers 10 bases. This CDR3 spans 17 amino acids. With 1 base clipped from V and 4 bases from J, the junction kept 9 bases outside the gene matches. Germline V gene lookup returns CDR1 DFQATT and CDR2 SNEGSKA (reference sequence). The CDR3 reads CSARGKLAGDFTGELFF. CDR3 DNA sequence: TGCAGTGCTAGAGGGAAGCTAGCGGGAGATTTCACCGGGGAGCTGTTTTTT.

This clonotype was counted many times. Sequence at one end of the junction differs from germline and may be a read error. V and J are TRBV7-2 and TRBJ2-7; 7 bases align to TRBD1. CDR1 is SGHTA and CDR2 is FQGNSA in the germline V gene. The CDR3 consists of 14 residues. In DNA, the CDR3 is TGTGCCAGCAGCTTAGGTGGGGCGCGCACAGGGGCGCTTTTC. This encodes CASSLGGARTGALF.

The genes are TRBV9 and TRBJ2-5; 11 bases map to TRBD2. CDR3 length: 16 residues. The V gene's germline CDR1 is SGDLS and CDR2 YYNGEE. V gave up 3 bases and J gave up 5 bases; unmatched junction bases: 9. CDR3 DNA: TGTGCCAGCAGCGCAGAAGACTTAGCGGGGGGGGAGACCCAGTACTTC. Amino acid sequence: CASSAEDLAGGETQYF.

This clonotype was counted ten times or more. J is TRBJ2-1 and V is TRBV7-2, with TRBD1 matching 8 bases. Trimming at V came to 3 bases and at J to 7 bases, leaving 5 bases not matched to a gene. This CDR3 has 14 amino acids. The germline gives CDR1 SGHTA, CDR2 FQGNSA. In nucleotides, the CDR3 is TGTGCCAGCAGCTTCGGGACAGGCGAGAATGAGCAGTTCTTC. It is translated as CASSFGTGENEQFF.

This rearrangement joins TRBV28 to TRBJ2-1; D is perhaps TRBD2 (5 bases). Germline V gene lookup returns CDR1 MDHEN and CDR2 SYDVKM. The CDR3 runs 15 residues. Trimming shortened V by 6 bases and J by 0 bases, and 12 bases separated the two germline ends. In DNA, the CDR3 is TGTGCCAGCAGCCCCTCCGGGGACTCCTACAATGAGCAGTTCTTC. Protein sequence: CASSPSGDSYNEQFF.

This clonotype was found many times. The CDR3 region is CASSPSRGAGLKPQHF. CDR3 DNA sequence: TGTGCCAGCAGTCCCTCCCGGGGCGCGGGATTAAAGCCCCAGCATTTT. The gene calls are TRBV28 and TRBJ1-5; D may be TRBD1 (5 bases). CDR1 MDHEN and CDR2 SYDVKM come from the germline V gene. The V end lost 5 bases, the J end lost 8 bases, and 22 bases lay between the germline ends. The CDR3 runs to 16 residues.

This clonotype was counted between two and nine times. This chain connects TRBV10-3 to TRBJ2-1, with 7 bases that match TRBD1. CDR3 length: 14 residues. Germline V gene sequence: CDR1 ENHRY, CDR2 SYGVKD. V lost 4 bases to trimming and J lost 3 bases; unmatched junction nucleotides: 3. The CDR3 reads CAISVRDSYNEQFF. DNA for the CDR3: TGTGCCATCAGTGTACGGGACAGCTACAATGAGCAGTTCTTC.

V is TRBV10-3 and J is TRBJ2-7; possible D gene TRBD2, 7 bases. This CDR3 spans 12 amino acids. The V and J ends lost 6 bases and 5 bases respectively, with 11 bases between them. Per germline, CDR1 ENHRY and CDR2 SYGVKD. The CDR3 here is CAISQGRDEQYF. The CDR3 DNA is TGTGCCATCAGCCAGGGGAGGGACGAGCAGTACTTC.

In its sample, this clonotype was seen many times. The chain is built from TRBV2 and TRBJ2-7; D is perhaps TRBD1 or TRBD2 (5 bases each). The germline V gene has CDR1 SNHLY and CDR2 FYNNEI. The ends were cut back, 7 bases at V and 4 bases at J, with 11 bases in the middle. The CDR3 has 12 residues. This CDR3 is CASKRDQYEQYF. Here the CDR3 DNA reads TGTGCCAGCAAGAGGGACCAGTACGAGCAGTACTTC. The entire variable domain, with the rest obtained from reference TRBV2 and TRBJ2-7, is as follows: EPEVTQTPSHQVTQMGQEVILRCVPISNHLYFYWYRQILGQKVEFLVSFYNNEISEKSEIFDDQFSVERPDGSNFTLKIRSTKLEDSAMYFCASKRDQYEQYFGPGTRLTVT.